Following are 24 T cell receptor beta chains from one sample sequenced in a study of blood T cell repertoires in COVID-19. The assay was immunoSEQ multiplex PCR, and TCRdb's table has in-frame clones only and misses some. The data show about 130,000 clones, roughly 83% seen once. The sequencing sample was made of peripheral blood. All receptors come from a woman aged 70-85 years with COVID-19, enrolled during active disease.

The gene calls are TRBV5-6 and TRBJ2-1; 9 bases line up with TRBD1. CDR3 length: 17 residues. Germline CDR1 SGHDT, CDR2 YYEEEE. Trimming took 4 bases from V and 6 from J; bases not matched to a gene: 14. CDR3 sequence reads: CASSAITGTGYVNEQFF. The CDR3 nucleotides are TGTGCCAGCAGCGCGATAACCGGGACAGGGTATGTCAATGAGCAGTTCTTC.

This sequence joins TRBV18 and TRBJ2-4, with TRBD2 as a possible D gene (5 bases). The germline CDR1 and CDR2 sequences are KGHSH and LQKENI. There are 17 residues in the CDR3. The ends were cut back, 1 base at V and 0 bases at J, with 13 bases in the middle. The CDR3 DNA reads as TGTGCCAGCTCACCACGAAGGTCCGGACTAGCCAAAAACATTCAGTACTTC. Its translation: CASSPRRSGLAKNIQYF.

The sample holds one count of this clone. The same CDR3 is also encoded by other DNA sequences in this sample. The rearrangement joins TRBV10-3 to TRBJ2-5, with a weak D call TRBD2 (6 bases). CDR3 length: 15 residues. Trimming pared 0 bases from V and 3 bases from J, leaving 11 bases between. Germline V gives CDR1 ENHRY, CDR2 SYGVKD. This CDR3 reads CAISESGGREETQYF. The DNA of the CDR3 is TGTGCCATCAGTGAGTCGGGGGGTAGGGAAGAGACCCAGTACTTC.

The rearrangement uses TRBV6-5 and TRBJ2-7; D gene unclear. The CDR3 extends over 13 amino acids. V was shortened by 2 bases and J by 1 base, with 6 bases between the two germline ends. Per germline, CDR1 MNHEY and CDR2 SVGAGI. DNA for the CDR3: TGTGCCAGCAGTTACCGGTCGTCCTACGAGCAGTACTTC. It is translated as CASSYRSSYEQYF.

The CDR3 is CASSLVGQGAPSTDTQYF. The CDR3, as DNA: TGCGCCAGCAGCTTGGTGGGACAGGGGGCCCCAAGCACAGATACGCAGTATTTT. The chain combines TRBV5-1 with TRBJ2-3; 12 positions agree with TRBD1. The CDR3 loop spans 18 amino acids. The V gene end was trimmed by 0 bases and the J gene end by 0 bases; junction bases not matched to a gene: 5. The germline CDR1 and CDR2 sequences are SGHRS and YFSETQ.

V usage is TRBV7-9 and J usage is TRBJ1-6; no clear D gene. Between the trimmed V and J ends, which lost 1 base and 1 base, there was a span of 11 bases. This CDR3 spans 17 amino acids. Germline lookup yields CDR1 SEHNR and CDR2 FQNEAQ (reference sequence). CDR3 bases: TGTGCCAGCAGCTTAGAAGTCCCCAGGTCCTATAATTCACCCCTCCACTTT. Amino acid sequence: CASSLEVPRSYNSPLHF.

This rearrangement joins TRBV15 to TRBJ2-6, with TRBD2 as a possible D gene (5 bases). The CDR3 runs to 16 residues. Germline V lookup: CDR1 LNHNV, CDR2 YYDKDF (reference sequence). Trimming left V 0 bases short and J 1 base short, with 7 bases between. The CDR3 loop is CATSRDRGSGANVLTF. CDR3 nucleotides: TGTGCCACCAGCAGAGATCGGGGATCTGGGGCCAACGTCCTGACTTTC.

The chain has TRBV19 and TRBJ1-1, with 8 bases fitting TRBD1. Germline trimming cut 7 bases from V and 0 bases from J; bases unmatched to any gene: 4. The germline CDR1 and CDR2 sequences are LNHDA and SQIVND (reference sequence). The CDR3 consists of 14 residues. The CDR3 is CASTGTGLNTEAFF. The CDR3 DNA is TGTGCCAGTACCGGGACAGGACTGAACACTGAAGCTTTCTTT.

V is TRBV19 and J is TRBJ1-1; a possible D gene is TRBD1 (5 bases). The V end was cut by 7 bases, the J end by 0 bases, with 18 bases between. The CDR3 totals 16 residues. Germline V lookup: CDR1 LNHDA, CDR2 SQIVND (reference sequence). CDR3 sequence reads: CASKAGHGGLNTEAFF. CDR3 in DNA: TGTGCCAGTAAGGCGGGCCACGGGGGACTGAACACTGAAGCTTTCTTT. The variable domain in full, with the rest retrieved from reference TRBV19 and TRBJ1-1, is DGGITQSPKYLFRKEGQNVTLSCEQNLNHDAMYWYRQDPGQGLRLIYYSQIVNDFQKGDIAEGYSVSREKKESFPLTVTSAQKNPTAFYLCASKAGHGGLNTEAFFGQGTRLTVV.

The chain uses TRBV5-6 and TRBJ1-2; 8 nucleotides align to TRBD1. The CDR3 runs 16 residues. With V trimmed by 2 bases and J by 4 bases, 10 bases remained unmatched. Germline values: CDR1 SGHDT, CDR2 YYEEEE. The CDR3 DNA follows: TGTGCCAGCAGCTTTGGACAGGGCCCATCGGGCTATGGCTACACCTTC. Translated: CASSFGQGPSGYGYTF.

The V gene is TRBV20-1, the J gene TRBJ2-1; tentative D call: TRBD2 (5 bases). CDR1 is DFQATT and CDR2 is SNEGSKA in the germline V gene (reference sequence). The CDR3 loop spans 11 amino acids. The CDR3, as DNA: TGCAGACCTAGGGAGTACAATGAGCAGTTCTTC. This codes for CRPREYNEQFF.

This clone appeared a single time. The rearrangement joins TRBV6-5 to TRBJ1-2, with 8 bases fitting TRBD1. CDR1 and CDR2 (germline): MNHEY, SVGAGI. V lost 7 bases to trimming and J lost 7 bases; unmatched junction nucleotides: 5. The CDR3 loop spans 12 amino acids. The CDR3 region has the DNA TGTGCCAGCACCTTTACAGGGGGTGGCTACACCTTC. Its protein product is CASTFTGGGYTF.

The CDR3 nucleotides read TGTGCCTGGAGTGTAGGTCAGGGCCTTAGCACAGATACGCAGTATTTT. It is translated as CAWSVGQGLSTDTQYF. The V call is TRBV30, the J call TRBJ2-3, with D perhaps matching TRBD1 (5 bases). The CDR3 has 16 residues. The germline CDR1 and CDR2 sequences are GTSNPN and SVGIG (reference sequence). V lost 0 bases, J lost 0 bases, and 13 bases lay in between.

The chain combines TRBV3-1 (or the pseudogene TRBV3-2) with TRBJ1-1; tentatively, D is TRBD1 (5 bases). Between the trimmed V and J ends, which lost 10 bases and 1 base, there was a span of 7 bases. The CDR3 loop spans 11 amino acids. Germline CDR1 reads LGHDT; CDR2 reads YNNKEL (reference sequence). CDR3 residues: CATTGNTEAFF. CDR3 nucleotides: TGTGCCACCACAGGGAACACTGAAGCTTTCTTT.

Written as DNA, the CDR3 is TGTGCCAGCAGCCAAGACAGGGGGCATACTGGAAACACCATATATTTT. Encoded protein: CASSQDRGHTGNTIYF. The rearrangement joins TRBV3-1 (or the pseudogene TRBV3-2) to TRBJ1-3; TRBD1 agrees at 8 bases. Looked up from germline, CDR1 is LGHDT and CDR2 is YNNKEL (reference sequence). The CDR3 is made up of 16 amino acids. V lost 0 bases and J lost 2; bases outside the gene matches: 3.

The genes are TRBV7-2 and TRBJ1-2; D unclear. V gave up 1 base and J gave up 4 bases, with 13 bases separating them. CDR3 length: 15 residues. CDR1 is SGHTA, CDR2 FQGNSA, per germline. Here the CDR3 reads CASSLGQLNSYGYTF. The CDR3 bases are TGTGCCAGCAGCTTAGGCCAGTTGAATTCCTATGGCTACACCTTC.

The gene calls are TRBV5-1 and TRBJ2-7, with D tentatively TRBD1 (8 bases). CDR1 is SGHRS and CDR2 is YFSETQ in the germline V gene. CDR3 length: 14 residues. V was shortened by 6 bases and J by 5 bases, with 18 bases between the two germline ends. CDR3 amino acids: CASKGGQGADEQYF. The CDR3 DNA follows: TGCGCCAGCAAGGGGGGGCAGGGGGCCGACGAGCAGTACTTC.

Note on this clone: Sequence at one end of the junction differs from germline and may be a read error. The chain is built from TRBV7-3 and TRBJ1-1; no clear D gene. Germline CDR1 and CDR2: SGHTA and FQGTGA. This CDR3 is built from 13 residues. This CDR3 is CASSLTGYTEAFF. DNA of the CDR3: TGTGCCAGCAGCCTAACGGGCTACACTGAAGCTTTCTTT.

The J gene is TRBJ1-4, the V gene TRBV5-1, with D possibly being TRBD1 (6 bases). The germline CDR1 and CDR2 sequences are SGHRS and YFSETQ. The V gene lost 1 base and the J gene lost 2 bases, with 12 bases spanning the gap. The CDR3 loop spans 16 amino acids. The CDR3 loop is CASSLTGLTTNEKLFF. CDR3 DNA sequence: TGCGCCAGCAGCTTGACAGGGCTTACGACTAATGAAAAACTGTTTTTT.

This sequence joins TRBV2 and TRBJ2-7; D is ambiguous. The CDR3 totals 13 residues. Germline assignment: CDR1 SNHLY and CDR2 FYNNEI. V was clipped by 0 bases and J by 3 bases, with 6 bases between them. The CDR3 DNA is TGTGCCAGCAGTGAAGCGAGGAGCTACGAGCAGTACTTC. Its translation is CASSEARSYEQYF.

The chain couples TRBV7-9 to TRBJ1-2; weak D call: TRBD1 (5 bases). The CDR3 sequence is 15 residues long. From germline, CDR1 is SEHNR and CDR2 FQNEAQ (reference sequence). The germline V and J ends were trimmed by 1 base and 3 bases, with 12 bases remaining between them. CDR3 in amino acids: CASSLERRADYGYTF. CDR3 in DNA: TGTGCCAGCAGCTTAGAACGCAGGGCCGACTATGGCTACACCTTC.

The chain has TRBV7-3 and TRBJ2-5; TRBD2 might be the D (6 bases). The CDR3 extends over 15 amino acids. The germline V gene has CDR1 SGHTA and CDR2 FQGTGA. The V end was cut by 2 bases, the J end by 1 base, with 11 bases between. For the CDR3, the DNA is TGTGCCAGCAGCTTAGGGGGGTCAACCCAAGAGACCCAGTACTTC. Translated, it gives CASSLGGSTQETQYF.

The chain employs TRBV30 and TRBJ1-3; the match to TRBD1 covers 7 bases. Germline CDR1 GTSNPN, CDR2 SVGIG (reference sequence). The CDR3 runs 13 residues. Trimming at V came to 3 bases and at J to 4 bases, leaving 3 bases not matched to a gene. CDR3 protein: CAWSQTGGNTIYF. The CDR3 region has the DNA TGTGCCTGGAGCCAGACAGGGGGAAACACCATATATTTT.

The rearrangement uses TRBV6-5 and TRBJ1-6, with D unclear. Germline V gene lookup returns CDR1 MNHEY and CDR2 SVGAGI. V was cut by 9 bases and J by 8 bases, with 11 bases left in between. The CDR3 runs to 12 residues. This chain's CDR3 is CASRRADSPLHF. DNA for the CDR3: TGTGCCAGTCGGCGGGCGGATTCACCCCTCCACTTT.